These 10 T cell receptor beta chains share one sample of origin, sequenced in a study of CD8 T cells in ankylosing spondylitis (dated by TCRdb to about 2017). General study outcomes and caveats: A TCR beta motif of fewer than 10 highly homologous amino acid variants appeared characteristic of blood from ankylosing spondylitis patients.

The antigens for these receptors are not known. Preparation of the library involved 5' RACE. The instrument was an Illumina HiSeq 2500. The public reads were run again by TCRdb, first through fastp at Q25 and then through MiXCR, and only productive beta chains were kept. One record per CDR3 amino acid sequence lists the most common genes and DNA. Within this sample are about 400,000 distinct CDR3 sequences, with under 25% of them counted one time only. The leading ten clones occupy roughly a sixth of the sample. The specimen was blood, either unsorted or a sorted T cell fraction (not recorded which). The receptors originated from a male donor with ankylosing spondylitis.

V gene TRBV7-9 combines with J gene TRBJ2-5; 14 bases match TRBD2. Unmatched junction bases numbered 5, after V lost 4 bases and J lost 7 bases. CDR3 length: 15 residues. The germline CDR1 and CDR2 sequences are SEHNR and FQNEAQ (reference sequence). The CDR3 coding sequence is TGTGCCAGCAGCTCACGGACTAGCGGGAGGTCGACCCAGTACTTC. Protein sequence: CASSSRTSGRSTQYF.

This clonotype occurred a few times. This chain uses TRBV20-1 with TRBJ2-1; 9 bases line up with TRBD1. V shed 2 bases and J 15 bases; nucleotides not matched to a gene: 5. Germline-derived CDR1 and CDR2 are DFQATT and SNEGSKA (reference sequence). This CDR3 region has 11 residues. DNA of the CDR3: TGCAGTGCTAGAACTGACAGGGGGGTGTTCTTC. It translates to CSARTDRGVFF.

This clonotype was observed a few times. This CDR3 is CSARGGLANTGELFF. The DNA for the CDR3 is TGCAGTGCTAGAGGAGGGCTAGCGAACACCGGGGAGCTGTTTTTT. This rearrangement joins TRBV20-1 to TRBJ2-2; a possible D gene is TRBD2 (5 bases). Germline V gene data show CDR1 as DFQATT and CDR2 as SNEGSKA (reference sequence). The CDR3 loop spans 15 amino acids. The V gene lost 1 base and the J gene lost 0 bases, with 9 bases spanning the gap.

The chain couples TRBV18 to TRBJ1-4; D remains unclear. V gave up 6 bases and J gave up 3 bases, with 14 bases separating them. CDR3 length: 15 residues. The germline V gene encodes CDR1 KGHSH and CDR2 LQKENI. In DNA, the CDR3 is TGTGCCAGCTCCTCGAAAGCAGAGTCTAATGAAAAACTGTTTTTT. Protein sequence: CASSSKAESNEKLFF.

In its sample, this clonotype was seen a few times. The chain employs TRBV4-2 and TRBJ1-4; D may be TRBD1 (5 bases). This CDR3 region has 14 residues. Germline V gene sequence: CDR1 LGHNA, CDR2 YNFKEQ. Trimming shortened V by 3 bases and J by 4 bases, and 9 bases separated the two germline ends. The CDR3 DNA reads TGTGCCAGCAGCCAGAGGACATTTAATGAAAAACTGTTTTTT. Encoded protein: CASSQRTFNEKLFF.

V usage is TRBV3-1 and J usage is TRBJ1-1, with TRBD1 matching over 9 bases. The length of the CDR3 is 14 residues. Germline values: CDR1 LGHDT, CDR2 YNNKEL (reference sequence). V lost 3 bases, J lost 3 bases, and 2 bases stayed unmatched. The CDR3 here is CASSQGQGDTEAFF. The CDR3 bases are TGTGCCAGCAGCCAGGGACAGGGAGACACTGAAGCTTTCTTT.

The J gene is TRBJ1-6, the V gene TRBV20-1, with a possible D match to TRBD1 (6 bases). Germline V gene data show CDR1 as DFQATT and CDR2 as SNEGSKA (reference sequence). V was clipped by 1 base and J by 4 bases, with 8 bases between them. The CDR3 is 14 amino acids. The CDR3 here is CSARVDSYNSPLHF. The CDR3 DNA is TGCAGTGCTAGAGTGGACAGTTATAATTCACCCCTCCACTTT.

This clonotype was seen more than once but under ten times. The V and J genes are TRBV27 and TRBJ1-2; D remains unclear. V was trimmed by 5 bases and J by 2 bases, leaving 9 bases between them. The CDR3 covers 13 residues. Per germline, CDR1 MNHEY and CDR2 SMNVEV (reference sequence). This CDR3 is CASSPRRNYGYTF. CDR3 nucleotides: TGTGCCAGCAGTCCCAGACGGAACTATGGCTACACCTTC.

The chain uses TRBV7-2 and TRBJ2-2; D may match TRBD1 or TRBD2 (5 bases each). The CDR3 contains 15 residues. Trimming cost V 7 bases and J 4 bases, with 16 bases left between them. CDR1 is SGHTA, CDR2 FQGNSA, per germline. As DNA, the CDR3 is TGTGCCAGCAATCACATCAGGGCGGGCACCGGGGAGCTGTTTTTT. This sequence encodes CASNHIRAGTGELFF.

The chain couples TRBV12-3 or TRBV12-4 to TRBJ2-7; 7 nucleotides align to TRBD1. V lost 7 bases and J lost 0; bases outside the gene matches: 6. The CDR3 is 14 amino acids. The CDR3 here is CASTSGQHSYEQYF. The CDR3 DNA sequence: TGTGCCAGCACCTCGGGACAGCACTCCTACGAGCAGTACTTC.